Below, one T cell receptor beta chain is given with its context. Which antigen it targets is not known. TCRdb records Illumina HiSeq 2000 as the sequencer. TCR beta cDNA libraries were prepared using 5'RACE template switching, which introduced a universal primer site and unique molecular identifiers. cDNA synthesis was primed from the TCR beta constant segment and was followed by two successive PCR amplification steps. The paper's data handling went like this. MIGEC was used to demultiplex reads and group reads by UMI, and MiTCR was used to assemble and quantify clonotypes. To remove erroneous sequences, TCR cDNA sequences were retained only when supported by two or more reads. The tcR package was used for downstream repertoire analysis, and clonotypes were matched across fractions by CDR3 nucleotide sequence plus V segment. VDJmatch was used to annotate antigen specificity against VDJdb, with one amino acid substitution in CDR3 allowed. Following reprocessing of the reads by TCRdb, the data hold one row per CDR3 protein sequence and no DNA is available. Clone size and V and J calls follow TCRdb, not the original study. This sample's table lists 200,000 to 300,000 distinct CDR3 sequences. Approximately 0.42% of the sample rests with the top ten.

The CDR3 has 14 amino acids, counting the end cysteine and phenylalanine. No DNA sequence is on record. The CDR1 and CDR2 encoded by the germline V gene (reference sequence) are DFQATT and SNEGSKA. The data originate from a study of T cells expressing NK-cell markers (dated by TCRdb to 2020 to 2021). Regarding the research as a whole: Seven or eight donors provided sorted CD3+CD56+NKG2C+, CD3+CD56+NKG2C- and CD3+CD56-NKG2C+ T-cell subsets, whose TCR beta-chain repertoires were profiled. Among the eight sequenced donors, seven were HCMV-seropositive and one was HCMV-seronegative. All eight donors whose samples were sequenced were randomly selected healthy volunteers, three of them men and five women. Sequencing of the libraries produced 2 x 150 bp reads on Illumina HiSeq 2000/2500, MiSeq or NextSeq. What the research found in general, with its limitations: For about 6 donors, the dominant CD3+CD56+NKG2C+ clonotypes were among the top 10 CD8+ clonotypes and accounted for about 1.0-7.0% of CD8+ T cells. Whether the expanded NKG2C-expressing T cell clones were specific for HCMV antigens remained unclear. Those dominant clonotypes were again the most abundant among CD3+CD56-NKG2C+ cells in a few donors, at roughly 28.3-65%.

To determine HCMV serostatus, a commercial ELISA kit was used to detect HCMV-specific IgG in serum. Ficoll density gradient centrifugation was used to isolate peripheral blood mononuclear cells from blood. Recombination connected TRBV20-1 to TRBJ1-1; the D call from TCRdb, TRBD1, cannot be confirmed without DNA. The clonotype comes from a man between 18 and 35 years old in good health. Donor details come from another sample of the same person, matched by shared clones. Sequencing was done on a sample of blood T cells: a sorted CD56 or NKG2C T cell subset, CD4+ or CD8+ T cells, or bulk PBMC T cells (not recorded which). The CDR3 protein: CSARVALGQGVAYF.